This record covers a single TCR beta chain. Its specificity is unknown. The sample originates from a study of T cell responses to AZD1222 COVID-19 vaccine. Points from the study as a whole: Reportedly, nearly half the spike-specific TCRs target unmutated variant regions. At 160-218 and 743-854, vaccine-associated CD4 TCRs were dominant, and they spanned spike.

The CDR3 spans 12 residues. Germline CDR1 reads MGHRA; CDR2 reads YSYEKL. V lost 0 bases, J lost 8 bases, and 6 bases lay in between. The method was immunoSEQ multiplex PCR; TCRdb's version includes in-frame clones alone and lacks a portion of them. This sample yields some 100,000 clones, of which 85% to 90% are seen a single time; 16% belongs to the top ten. The gene calls are TRBV4-1 and TRBJ2-3; D is unclear. The sample in question was peripheral blood, obtained on day 0 of AZD1222 vaccination. This clonotype originated in an adult in good health. CDR3 residues: CASSQDGGTQYF. The CDR3 nucleotides are TGCGCCAGCAGCCAAGATGGTGGTACGCAGTATTTT.